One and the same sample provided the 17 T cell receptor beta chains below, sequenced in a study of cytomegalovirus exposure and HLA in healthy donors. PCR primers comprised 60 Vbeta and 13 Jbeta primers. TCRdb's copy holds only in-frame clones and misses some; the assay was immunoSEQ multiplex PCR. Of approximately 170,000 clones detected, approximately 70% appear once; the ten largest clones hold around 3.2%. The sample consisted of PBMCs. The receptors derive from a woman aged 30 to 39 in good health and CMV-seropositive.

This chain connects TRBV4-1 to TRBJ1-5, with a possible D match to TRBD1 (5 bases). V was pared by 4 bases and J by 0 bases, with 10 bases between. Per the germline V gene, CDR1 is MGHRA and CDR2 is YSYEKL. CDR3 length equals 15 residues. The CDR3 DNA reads TGCGCCAGCAGCCTCGGGGGGTATAGCAATCAGCCCCAGCATTTT. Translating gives CASSLGGYSNQPQHF.

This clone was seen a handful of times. Written as DNA, the CDR3 is TGCGCCTGCCGAGGGACACCCCAAGAGACCCAGTACTTC. It codes for CACRGTPQETQYF. This chain links TRBV5-1 with TRBJ2-5; a possible D gene is TRBD1 (6 bases). The CDR3 has 13 residues. Germline-derived CDR1 and CDR2 are SGHRS and YFSETQ. Trimming stripped 10 bases from V and 1 base from J, with 14 bases between.

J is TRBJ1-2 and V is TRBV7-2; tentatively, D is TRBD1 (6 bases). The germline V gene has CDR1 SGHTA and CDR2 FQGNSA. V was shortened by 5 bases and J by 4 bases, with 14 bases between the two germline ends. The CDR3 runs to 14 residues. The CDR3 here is CASSPKTGSYGYTF. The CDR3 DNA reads TGTGCCAGCAGCCCGAAGACAGGCAGCTATGGCTACACCTTC.

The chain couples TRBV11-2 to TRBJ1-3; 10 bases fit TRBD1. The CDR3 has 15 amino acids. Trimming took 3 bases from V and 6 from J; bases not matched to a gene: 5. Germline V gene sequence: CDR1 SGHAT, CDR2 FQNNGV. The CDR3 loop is CASSFDRGRENTIYF. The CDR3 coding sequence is TGTGCCAGCAGCTTCGACAGGGGGCGAGAAAACACCATATATTTT.

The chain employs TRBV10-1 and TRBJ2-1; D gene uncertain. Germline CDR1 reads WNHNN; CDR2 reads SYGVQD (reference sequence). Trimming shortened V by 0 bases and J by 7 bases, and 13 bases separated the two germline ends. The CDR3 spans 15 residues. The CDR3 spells CASSESFGLGNEQFF. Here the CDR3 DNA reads TGCGCCAGCAGTGAGTCGTTCGGGTTAGGTAATGAGCAGTTCTTC.

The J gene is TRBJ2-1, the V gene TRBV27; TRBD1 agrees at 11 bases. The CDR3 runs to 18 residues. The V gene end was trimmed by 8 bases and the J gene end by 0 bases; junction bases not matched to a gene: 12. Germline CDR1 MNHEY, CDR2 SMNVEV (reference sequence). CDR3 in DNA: TGTGCCAGCTCCGGACAGGGGGCATTCAGTAGCTCCTACAATGAGCAGTTCTTC. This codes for CASSGQGAFSSSYNEQFF.

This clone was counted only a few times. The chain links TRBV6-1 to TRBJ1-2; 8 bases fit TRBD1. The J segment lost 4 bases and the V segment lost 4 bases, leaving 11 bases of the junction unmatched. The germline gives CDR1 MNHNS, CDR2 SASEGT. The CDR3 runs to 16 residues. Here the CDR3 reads CASSVDWTGTGYGYTF. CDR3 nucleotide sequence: TGTGCCAGCAGTGTCGATTGGACAGGGACGGGCTATGGCTACACCTTC.

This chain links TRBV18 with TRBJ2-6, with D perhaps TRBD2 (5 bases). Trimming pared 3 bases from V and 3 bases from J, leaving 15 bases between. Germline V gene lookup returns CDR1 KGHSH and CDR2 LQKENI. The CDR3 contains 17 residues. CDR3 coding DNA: TGTGCCAGCTCACCGGGCGGGTCCGCGGGTGGGGCCAACGTCCTGACTTTC. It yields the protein CASSPGGSAGGANVLTF. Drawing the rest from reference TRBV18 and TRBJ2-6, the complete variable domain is NAGVMQNPRHLVRRRGQEARLRCSPMKGHSHVYWYRQLPEEGLKFMVYLQKENIIDESGMPKERFSAEFPKEGPSILRIQQVVRGDSAAYFCASSPGGSAGGANVLTFGAGSRLTVL.

The DNA for the CDR3 is TGTGCCAGCAGCGTCAGAACAGGCTACTACGAGCAGTACTTC. Protein: CASSVRTGYYEQYF. V is TRBV9 and J is TRBJ2-7; D perhaps matches TRBD1 (5 bases). The CDR3 extends over 14 amino acids. Trimming cost V 2 bases and J 3 bases, with 12 bases left between them. The germline V gene has CDR1 SGDLS and CDR2 YYNGEE.

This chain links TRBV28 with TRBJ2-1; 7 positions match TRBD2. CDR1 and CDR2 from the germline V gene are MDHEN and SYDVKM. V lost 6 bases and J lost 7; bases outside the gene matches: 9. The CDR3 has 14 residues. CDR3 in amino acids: CASRGEGISNEQFF. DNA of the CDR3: TGTGCCAGCAGGGGGGAGGGGATTAGTAATGAGCAGTTCTTC.

The CDR3 here is CASSFGGSGNEQFF. The CDR3 nucleotides are TGCGCCAGCAGCTTCGGCGGGAGCGGCAATGAGCAGTTCTTC. This chain joins TRBV5-1 and TRBJ2-1, with 7 bases matching TRBD2. The CDR3 sequence is 14 residues long. V gave up 2 bases and J gave up 6 bases; unmatched junction bases: 5. The germline V gene encodes CDR1 SGHRS and CDR2 YFSETQ. Complete variable domain (other parts from reference TRBV5-1 and TRBJ2-1): KAGVTQTPRYLIKTRGQQVTLSCSPISGHRSVSWYQQTPGQGLQFLFEYFSETQRNKGNFPGRFSGRQFSNSRSEMNVSTLELGDSALYLCASSFGGSGNEQFFGPGTRLTVL.

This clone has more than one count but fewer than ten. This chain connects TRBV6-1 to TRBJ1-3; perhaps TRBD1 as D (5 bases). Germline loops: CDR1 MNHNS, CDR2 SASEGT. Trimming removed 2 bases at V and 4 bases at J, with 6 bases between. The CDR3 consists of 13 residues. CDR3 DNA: TGTGCCAGCAGTGAAAAGGGGGGAAACACCATATATTTT. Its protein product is CASSEKGGNTIYF.

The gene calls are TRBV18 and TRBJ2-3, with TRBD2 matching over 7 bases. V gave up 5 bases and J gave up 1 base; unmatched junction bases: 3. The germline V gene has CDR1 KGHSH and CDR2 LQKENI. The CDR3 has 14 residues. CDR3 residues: CASSASGGTDTQYF. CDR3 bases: TGTGCCAGCTCAGCTAGCGGCGGCACAGATACGCAGTATTTT.

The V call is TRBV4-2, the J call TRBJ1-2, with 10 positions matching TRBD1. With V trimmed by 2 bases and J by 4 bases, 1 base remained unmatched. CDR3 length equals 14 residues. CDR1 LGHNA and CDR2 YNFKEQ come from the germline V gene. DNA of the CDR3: TGTGCCAGCAGCCAAAGGACAGGGGGCTATGGCTACACCTTC. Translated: CASSQRTGGYGYTF.

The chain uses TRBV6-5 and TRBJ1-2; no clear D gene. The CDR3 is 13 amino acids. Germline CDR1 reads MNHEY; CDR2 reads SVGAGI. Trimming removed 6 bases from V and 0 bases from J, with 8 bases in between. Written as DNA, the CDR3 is TGTGCCAGCAGGCACGGGACTAACTATGGCTACACCTTC. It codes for CASRHGTNYGYTF.

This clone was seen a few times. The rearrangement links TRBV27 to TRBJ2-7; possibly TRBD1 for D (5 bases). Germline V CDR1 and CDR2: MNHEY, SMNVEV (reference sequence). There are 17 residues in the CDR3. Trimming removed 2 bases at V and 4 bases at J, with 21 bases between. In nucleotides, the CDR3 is TGTGCCAGCAGTTTACGCACCCCCAGGGTTAAGACTTACGAGCAGTACTTC. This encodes CASSLRTPRVKTYEQYF.

CDR3 in amino acids: CASTRLAGGNEQFF. The DNA for the CDR3 is TGTGCCAGTACCCGACTAGCGGGAGGCAATGAGCAGTTCTTC. This chain links TRBV19 with TRBJ2-1; 13 bases agree with TRBD2. This CDR3 contains 14 residues. With 7 bases clipped from V and 6 bases from J, the junction kept 3 bases outside the gene matches. CDR1 and CDR2 (germline): LNHDA, SQIVND (reference sequence).